This T cell receptor beta chain was sequenced in a study of cytomegalovirus exposure and HLA in healthy donors. General study findings and limits: Accurate HLA-A and HLA-B prediction from TCR beta sequences was reported for most subjects. Researchers reported in a later analysis that common viral pathogens appeared linked to several top clusters. The sole available immune exposure information was CMV serostatus.

Concerning this clone: Its target is not known.

CDR1 SEHNR and CDR2 FQNEAQ come from the germline V gene (reference sequence). The V gene lost 5 bases and the J gene lost 4 bases, with 16 bases spanning the gap. This CDR3 is built from 15 residues. The PCR was carried out with 60 Vbeta primers and 13 Jbeta primers. The protocol was immunoSEQ multiplex PCR, while the TCRdb copy is restricted to in-frame clones and leaves out a portion. The data contain about 150,000 clones, nearly 70% of them singletons. The gene calls are TRBV7-9 and TRBJ2-3; possible D gene TRBD1, 5 bases. The specimen was PBMCs. The clonotype originates from a man aged 30 to 45 in good health and CMV-seropositive. The DNA for the CDR3 is TGTGCCAGCAGCCAGGGTAGGATCCTTTCAGATACGCAGTATTTT. Residues: CASSQGRILSDTQYF. The whole variable domain, remainder taken from reference TRBV7-9 and TRBJ2-3, is DTGVSQNPRHKITKRGQNVTFRCDPISEHNRLYWYRQTLGQGPEFLTYFQNEAQLEKSRLLSDRFSAERPKGSFSTLEIQRTEQGDSAMYLCASSQGRILSDTQYFGPGTRLTVL.